The clone carrying this TCR beta chain has a count of ten or more. The sample comes from a study of T cells in Graves' hyperthyroidism and ophthalmopathy. CDR3 length: 16 amino acids. V was clipped by 5 bases and J by 4 bases, with 20 bases between them. Germline V gene data show CDR1 as MNHNS and CDR2 as SASEGT. Researchers took RNA transcripts and amplified the TCR beta CDR3 regions from them. An initial round of RT-PCR targeting the TCR CDR3 relied on the HTBI primer set. TCRdb redid the calling of the multiplex PCR reads with MiXCR, one entry per CDR3 protein. The repertoire holds around 450,000 distinct CDR3 sequences, with approximately 14% as singletons. Patients were excluded because of uncontrolled infection, other autoimmune disease, pregnancy or lactation. Each diagnosis drew on symptoms, thyroxine, TRAb, thyroid ultrasound and orbital computed tomography findings.

This chain joins TRBV6-1 and TRBJ1-2; no definite D call. The source is a woman aged 18-29 years with Graves' hyperthyroidism. Material: blood. The CDR3 region is CASSSSGILIGYGYTF. The DNA of the CDR3 is TGTGCCAGCAGTTCAAGTGGGATACTCATCGGCTATGGCTACACCTTC.